The 18 T cell receptor beta chains below were found in one sample sequenced in a study of beta chain features in type 1 diabetes. Study results and limitations: For Type 1 diabetes patients, all four CD4+ subsets carried TCRB CDR3s that were moderately but significantly shorter.

The isolated RNA, all of it, was reverse transcribed, so expressed TCRB transcripts were what got sequenced. The protocol was immunoSEQ multiplex PCR, while the TCRdb copy is restricted to in-frame clones and leaves out a portion. The sample has 600,000 to 700,000 clones, roughly 12% seen once. Their specific antigens are unknown. Sequenced: naive CD4+ T cells from blood. These receptor sequences come from a young man with type 1 diabetes.

Points on this clone: Other DNA sequences of this sample code for an identical CDR3. This chain connects TRBV7-8 to TRBJ2-3; D not resolved. V was clipped by 4 bases and J by 0 bases, with 5 bases between them. The CDR3 has 13 amino acids. The germline CDR1 and CDR2 sequences are SGHVS and FQNEAQ. For the CDR3, the DNA is TGTGCCAGCAGCTCCGCTAGCACAGATACGCAGTATTTT. Its protein is CASSSASTDTQYF.

There are a few counts of this clone. CDR3 nucleotides: TGTGCCAGCAGCTCCCCACAGGAGTACGAGCAGTACTTC. As protein: CASSSPQEYEQYF. The V call is TRBV5-4, the J call TRBJ2-7; possible D gene TRBD1, 5 bases. Germline loops: CDR1 SGHNT, CDR2 YYREEE (reference sequence). This CDR3 has 13 residues. V shed 3 bases and J shed 4 bases, with 11 bases lying between them. Filled out from reference TRBV5-4 and TRBJ2-7, the complete variable domain reads ETGVTQSPTHLIKTRGQQVTLRCSSQSGHNTVSWYQQALGQGPQFIFQYYREEENGRGNFPPRFSGLQFPNYSSELNVNALELDDSALYLCASSSPQEYEQYFGPGTRLTVT.

V and J are TRBV2 and TRBJ1-1; D perhaps matches TRBD1 (6 bases). V lost 3 bases and J lost 1, with 12 bases in between. CDR3 length equals 15 residues. CDR1 and CDR2 (germline): SNHLY, FYNNEI. The chain's CDR3 is CASSDLGQRNTEAFF. CDR3 coding DNA: TGTGCCAGCAGTGACCTCGGACAGAGGAACACTGAAGCTTTCTTT.

This clone has more than one count but fewer than ten. The genes are TRBV7-3 and TRBJ2-3, with no clear D. CDR3 length: 11 residues. V lost 8 bases, J lost 3 bases, and 6 bases lay in between. Per germline, CDR1 SGHTA and CDR2 FQGTGA. The CDR3 sequence is CASGTTDTQYF. As DNA, the CDR3 is TGTGCCAGCGGAACGACAGATACGCAGTATTTT.

The chain carries TRBV28 and TRBJ2-3; perhaps TRBD1 as D (7 bases). The CDR3 has 15 residues. Per germline, CDR1 MDHEN and CDR2 SYDVKM. V dropped 6 bases and J dropped 3 bases, with 16 bases sitting between them. The CDR3 DNA follows: TGTGCCAGCAGGCGGGACAGATGGCCTACAGATACGCAGTATTTT. It specifies CASRRDRWPTDTQYF. The variable domain in full, with the rest retrieved from reference TRBV28 and TRBJ2-3, is DVKVTQSSRYLVKRTGEKVFLECVQDMDHENMFWYRQDPGLGLRLIYFSYDVKMKEKGDIPEGYSVSREKKERFSLILESASTNQTSMYLCASRRDRWPTDTQYFGPGTRLTVL.

In its sample, this clone was seen a few times. The chain links TRBV25-1 to TRBJ2-2, with no clear D. The CDR3 runs 12 residues. Trimming left V 3 bases short and J 8 bases short, with 7 bases between. Germline V gene data show CDR1 as MGHDK and CDR2 as SYGVNS. The DNA of the CDR3 is TGTGCCAGCAGTGATCTTGGGGGGGAGCTGTTTTTT. This gives the protein CASSDLGGELFF. The full variable domain, completed using reference TRBV25-1 and TRBJ2-2, is EADIYQTPRYLVIGTGKKITLECSQTMGHDKMYWYQQDPGMELHLIHYSYGVNSTEKGDLSSESTVSRIRTEHFPLTLESARPSHTSQYLCASSDLGGELFFGEGSRLTVL.

V is TRBV5-1 and J is TRBJ2-5, with 7 positions matching TRBD1. The CDR3 covers 14 residues. V lost 4 bases to trimming and J lost 2 bases; unmatched junction nucleotides: 5. Germline lookup yields CDR1 SGHRS and CDR2 YFSETQ. The CDR3 region has the DNA TGCGCCAGCAGCGACCTACAGGGGCAAGAGACCCAGTACTTC. Translating it yields CASSDLQGQETQYF.

The chain couples TRBV27 to TRBJ1-5; D gene uncertain. Germline V CDR1 and CDR2: MNHEY, SMNVEV (reference sequence). Trimming stripped 2 bases from V and 2 bases from J, with 10 bases between. The CDR3 length is 15 residues. The CDR3 sequence: CASSLGLRGNQPQHF. The CDR3 DNA reads TGTGCCAGCAGTTTAGGACTCCGAGGCAATCAGCCCCAGCATTTT.

This clone was observed a few times. This chain uses TRBV7-9 with TRBJ1-4; possible D gene TRBD1, 5 bases. V was clipped by 3 bases and J by 4 bases, with 15 bases between them. This CDR3 is 16 amino acids long. From germline, CDR1 is SEHNR and CDR2 FQNEAQ (reference sequence). The CDR3, as DNA: TGTGCCAGCAGCTTTGACAGAGTCGTGGATAATGAAAAACTGTTTTTT. This translates into CASSFDRVVDNEKLFF. Looking up the rest from reference TRBV7-9 and TRBJ1-4 gives the full variable domain: DTGVSQNPRHKITKRGQNVTFRCDPISEHNRLYWYRQTLGQGPEFLTYFQNEAQLEKSRLLSDRFSAERPKGSFSTLEIQRTEQGDSAMYLCASSFDRVVDNEKLFFGSGTQLSVL.

The rearrangement uses TRBV7-9 and TRBJ1-6; 8 bases match TRBD1. This CDR3 comprises 14 residues. Trimming removed 4 bases from V and 7 bases from J; junction bases left unmatched: 3. Germline lookup yields CDR1 SEHNR and CDR2 FQNEAQ (reference sequence). The CDR3 here is CASSSGQENSPLHF. CDR3 bases: TGTGCCAGCAGCTCGGGACAGGAGAATTCACCCCTCCACTTT.

The chain combines TRBV30 with TRBJ2-5; either TRBD1 or TRBD2 may fit D (6 bases each). Per the germline V gene, CDR1 is GTSNPN and CDR2 is SVGIG (reference sequence). This CDR3 contains 14 residues. V lost 0 bases and J 5 bases, leaving 13 bases between the germline ends. The chain's CDR3 is CAWSVLGAGETQYF. The CDR3 DNA is TGTGCCTGGAGTGTACTGGGGGCGGGGGAGACCCAGTACTTC.

Only a few counts were recorded for this clone. The V call is TRBV5-4, the J call TRBJ2-1; perhaps TRBD1 as D (5 bases). The CDR3 runs 12 residues. CDR1 SGHNT and CDR2 YYREEE come from the germline V gene (reference sequence). Trimming took off 5 bases at V and 7 bases at J, with 10 bases between the two ends. The CDR3 coding sequence is TGTGCCAGCAGTCAGGACATGAATGAGCAGTTCTTC. It translates to CASSQDMNEQFF.

The table lists this clone with a few counts. The chain is built from TRBV29-1 and TRBJ2-4; D may be TRBD2 (6 bases). V dropped 4 bases and J dropped 5 bases, with 9 bases sitting between them. The CDR3 covers 12 residues. Germline V gene sequence: CDR1 SQVTM, CDR2 ANQGSEA. The CDR3 sequence is CSVVPSENIQYF. In DNA form, the CDR3 reads TGCAGCGTTGTCCCTAGCGAAAACATTCAGTACTTC. Looking up the rest from reference TRBV29-1 and TRBJ2-4 gives the full variable domain: SAVISQKPSRDICQRGTSLTIQCQVDSQVTMMFWYRQQPGQSLTLIATANQGSEATYESGFVIDKFPISRPNLTFSTLTVSNMSPEDSSIYLCSVVPSENIQYFGAGTRLSVL.

This clone was seen only once. J is TRBJ2-3 and V is TRBV6-1; D not resolved. Germline CDR1 MNHNS, CDR2 SASEGT. The V end lost 3 bases, the J end lost 3 bases, and 19 bases lay between the germline ends. This CDR3 has 17 amino acids. CDR3 DNA: TGTGCCAGCAGTGAGGCGGCCTCTCTAGGCGGAACAGATACGCAGTATTTT. Translated, it gives CASSEAASLGGTDTQYF.

The rearrangement uses TRBV4-1 and TRBJ2-7; 8 bases match TRBD2. Germline V gene sequence: CDR1 MGHRA, CDR2 YSYEKL. This CDR3 is built from 17 residues. V was clipped by 0 bases and J by 4 bases; unmatched bases: 11. The CDR3 nucleotides read TGCGCCAGCAGCCAAGATCGTTCAGCGGGGGTGCCTTACGAGCAGTACTTC. This translates into CASSQDRSAGVPYEQYF.

The chain employs TRBV30 and TRBJ2-5; D not resolved. The DNA end is more similar to TRBJ2-7, so the J call may be wrong. The CDR3 spans 14 residues. Germline V gene sequence: CDR1 GTSNPN, CDR2 SVGIG (reference sequence). The CDR3 sequence: CAWSSRPVSYEQYF. CDR3 bases: TGTGCCTGGAGTTCGCGCCCAGTGTCCTACGAGCAGTACTTC.

The V gene is TRBV7-6, the J gene TRBJ2-2; 7 bases agree with TRBD1. V lost 5 bases, J lost 5 bases, and 11 bases stayed unmatched. CDR3 length: 16 amino acids. CDR1 is SGHVS and CDR2 is FNYEAQ in the germline V gene. The CDR3 reads CASSAGQALTTGELFF. Here the CDR3 DNA reads TGTGCCAGCAGCGCCGGACAGGCGCTTACAACCGGGGAGCTGTTTTTT.

The CDR3 loop is CASSVRGAPPGELFF. The CDR3 bases are TGTGCCAGCAGCGTAAGGGGGGCTCCCCCCGGGGAGCTGTTTTTT. V is TRBV9 and J is TRBJ2-2; D could derive from TRBD1 or TRBD2 (6 bases each). CDR3 length: 15 residues. Germline CDR1 reads SGDLS; CDR2 reads YYNGEE. The V end was cut by 1 base, the J end by 6 bases, with 13 bases between.